The 23 T cell receptor beta chains below come from one sample, sequenced in a study of early T cells in non-severe SARS-CoV-2 infection. TCRdb recomputed calls from the 5' RACE reads with MiXCR, one row per CDR3 protein. The sample lists about 81,000 distinct CDR3 sequences; over 5% were seen once. Source material: whole blood. These receptors all stem from an adult who was a healthcare worker with PCR-confirmed SARS-CoV-2 infection or an uninfected control (not recorded which).

This clonotype was seen a handful of times. The chain has TRBV5-6 and TRBJ2-3; a possible D gene is TRBD2 (6 bases). CDR3 length: 15 amino acids. With 4 bases removed from V and 1 base from J, the gap between germline ends came to 13 bases. The germline gives CDR1 SGHDT, CDR2 YYEEEE. CDR3 DNA sequence: TGTGCCAGCAGCGCGACCGGGACTCGCACAGATACGCAGTATTTT. Translated, it gives CASSATGTRTDTQYF.

The chain carries TRBV7-9 and TRBJ2-5; the D gene could be TRBD1 or TRBD2 (7 bases each). CDR1 SEHNR and CDR2 FQNEAQ come from the germline V gene (reference sequence). With 10 bases removed from V and 2 bases from J, the gap between germline ends came to 11 bases. This CDR3 has 12 residues. CDR3 bases: TGTGCCACCCAGGGGGGGCAAGAGACCCAGTACTTC. Translation gives CATQGGQETQYF.

The sample holds a few counts of this clonotype. The chain recombines TRBV5-1 with TRBJ2-2, with 7 positions matching TRBD1. The germline CDR1 and CDR2 sequences are SGHRS and YFSETQ. The trim removed 4 bases at V and 8 bases at J, leaving 8 bases unmatched. The CDR3 consists of 14 residues. The CDR3 reads CASSLDRVVGELFF. CDR3 in DNA: TGCGCCAGCAGCCTTGACAGGGTTGTGGGGGAGCTGTTTTTT. The entire variable domain, with the rest obtained from reference TRBV5-1 and TRBJ2-2, is as follows: KAGVTQTPRYLIKTRGQQVTLSCSPISGHRSVSWYQQTPGQGLQFLFEYFSETQRNKGNFPGRFSGRQFSNSRSEMNVSTLELGDSALYLCASSLDRVVGELFFGEGSRLTVL.

CDR3 in amino acids: CASRETGSYEQYF. DNA for the CDR3: TGTGCCAGCAGAGAGACAGGGTCATACGAGCAGTACTTC. The chain carries TRBV6-1 and TRBJ2-7; the match to TRBD1 covers 7 bases. With V trimmed by 6 bases and J by 4 bases, 6 bases remained unmatched. Germline-derived CDR1 and CDR2 are MNHNS and SASEGT. This CDR3 comprises 13 residues.

The sample holds a few counts of this clonotype. This chain connects TRBV4-1 to TRBJ2-2; 7 bases are shared with TRBD1. Trimming at V came to 7 bases and at J to 5 bases, leaving 10 bases not matched to a gene. Germline V gives CDR1 MGHRA, CDR2 YSYEKL. This CDR3 has 15 residues. The chain's CDR3 is CASKVSGGRTGELFF. CDR3 nucleotides: TGCGCCAGCAAAGTCTCAGGGGGAAGAACCGGGGAGCTGTTTTTT.

The rearrangement links TRBV20-1 to TRBJ1-2; perhaps TRBD1 as D (5 bases). The CDR3 loop spans 12 amino acids. The germline V gene encodes CDR1 DFQATT and CDR2 SNEGSKA (reference sequence). CDR3 in DNA: TGCAGCAAATTGACAGAGGAACATGGCTACACCTTC. Amino acid sequence: CSKLTEEHGYTF.

This chain links TRBV2 with TRBJ2-3; TRBD1 might be the D (7 bases). V was cut by 1 base and J by 6 bases, with 11 bases left in between. The CDR3 spans 14 residues. Per germline, CDR1 SNHLY and CDR2 FYNNEI. The DNA for the CDR3 is TGTGCCAGCAGTGAAGGACAGGGAGGTGATACGCAGTATTTT. Translated, it gives CASSEGQGGDTQYF.

The V gene is TRBV7-9, the J gene TRBJ2-3, with TRBD2 identical over 7 bases. Germline CDR1 is SEHNR and CDR2 is FQNEAQ (reference sequence). J gave up 5 bases and V 6 bases, and 11 bases lay outside the gene matches. The CDR3 extends over 15 amino acids. CDR3 DNA: TGTGCCAGCAGGTCGGCCCCGGCGGGGGAAGATACGCAGTATTTT. It translates to CASRSAPAGEDTQYF.

This clonotype was counted at least ten times. The V gene is TRBV29-1, the J gene TRBJ2-1; 12 bases agree with TRBD1. Germline loops: CDR1 SQVTM, CDR2 ANQGSEA. CDR3 length: 15 residues. The V and J ends lost 5 bases and 4 bases, in that order; junction bases with no gene match: 6. The CDR3 DNA sequence: TGCAGCGTTCCCGGGACAGGGGGCAATTACAATGAGCAGTTCTTC. Protein product: CSVPGTGGNYNEQFF.

The table lists this clonotype with a few counts. CDR3 nucleotide sequence: TGTGCCAGCAGCCAATTCAGGGGGAACACTGAAGCTTTCTTT. It specifies CASSQFRGNTEAFF. The chain joins TRBV14 to TRBJ1-1; tentative D call: TRBD1 (6 bases). V was pared by 2 bases and J by 1 base, with 8 bases between. CDR1 is SGHDN and CDR2 is FVKESK in the germline V gene. The CDR3 totals 14 residues. Complete variable domain (other parts from reference TRBV14 and TRBJ1-1): EAGVTQFPSHSVIEKGQTVTLRCDPISGHDNLYWYRRVMGKEIKFLLHFVKESKQDESGMPNNRFLAERTGGTYSTLKVQPAELEDSGVYFCASSQFRGNTEAFFGQGTRLTVV.

This clonotype was detected many times. The rearrangement joins TRBV5-1 to TRBJ2-1; no clear D. Germline V lookup: CDR1 SGHRS, CDR2 YFSETQ. V shed 4 bases and J shed 7 bases, with 9 bases lying between them. This CDR3 is 12 amino acids long. The CDR3 protein is CASSLDLNEQFF. The CDR3 DNA sequence: TGCGCCAGCAGCCTGGACCTAAATGAGCAGTTCTTC.

This clonotype was counted many times. V gene TRBV20-1 combines with J gene TRBJ2-7; unclear D gene. The V gene lost 0 bases and the J gene lost 0 bases, with 12 bases spanning the gap. In germline, CDR1 is DFQATT, CDR2 SNEGSKA (reference sequence). This CDR3 has 15 amino acids. The CDR3, as DNA: TGCAGTGCTAGAGATTTGGCCGGAAGCTCCTACGAGCAGTACTTC. Its protein product is CSARDLAGSSYEQYF.

This clonotype was observed a few times. The V call is TRBV5-4, the J call TRBJ1-1, with TRBD1 matching 9 bases. The trim removed 3 bases at V and 4 bases at J, leaving 7 bases unmatched. This CDR3 contains 15 residues. Germline CDR1 and CDR2: SGHNT and YYREEE (reference sequence). CDR3 in DNA: TGTGCCAGCAGCTCACAGGGGGCAGCAGGCACTGAAGCTTTCTTT. This encodes CASSSQGAAGTEAFF.

This clonotype has ten or more counts. The J gene is TRBJ2-3, the V gene TRBV25-1; 8 bases line up with TRBD2. The V and J ends lost 3 bases and 4 bases, in that order; junction bases with no gene match: 9. The CDR3 is 16 amino acids. The germline V gene encodes CDR1 MGHDK and CDR2 SYGVNS. CDR3 coding DNA: TGTGCCAGCAGTGATGGAGCTAGCGGGCCGTCAGATACGCAGTATTTT. Translating it yields CASSDGASGPSDTQYF.

This clonotype was seen a few times. V and J are TRBV5-4 and TRBJ2-5, with D perhaps matching TRBD1 or TRBD2 (5 bases each). CDR1 and CDR2 (germline): SGHNT, YYREEE (reference sequence). There are 14 residues in the CDR3. V dropped 4 bases and J dropped 5 bases, with 15 bases sitting between them. CDR3 DNA: TGTGCCAGCAGCCGAAGTCTAGGGGAGGAGACCCAGTACTTC. Amino acids: CASSRSLGEETQYF. The whole variable domain, filled in from reference TRBV5-4 and TRBJ2-5, reads ETGVTQSPTHLIKTRGQQVTLRCSSQSGHNTVSWYQQALGQGPQFIFQYYREEENGRGNFPPRFSGLQFPNYSSELNVNALELDDSALYLCASSRSLGEETQYFGPGTRLLVL.

Ten or more counts support this clonotype. The V gene is TRBV5-6, the J gene TRBJ2-7; tentatively, D is TRBD1 (8 bases). The CDR3 is 15 amino acids. Germline CDR1 reads SGHDT; CDR2 reads YYEEEE. The V gene lost 1 base and the J gene lost 2 bases, with 13 bases spanning the gap. The chain's CDR3 is CASSLTGGGAYEQYF. CDR3 DNA sequence: TGTGCCAGCAGCTTGACAGGGGGAGGGGCCTACGAGCAGTACTTC.

This clonotype was recorded many times. This chain connects TRBV6-1 to TRBJ1-4; D is unclear. Germline assignment: CDR1 MNHNS and CDR2 SASEGT. The CDR3 consists of 14 residues. V was trimmed by 4 bases and J by 0 bases, leaving 6 bases between them. The CDR3 sequence: CASSGVTTNEKLFF. The CDR3 nucleotides are TGTGCCAGCAGTGGAGTTACAACTAATGAAAAACTGTTTTTT.

The chain joins TRBV7-8 to TRBJ1-4, with D hard to call. The V end lost 2 bases, the J end lost 0 bases, and 7 bases lay between the germline ends. Looked up from germline, CDR1 is SGHVS and CDR2 is FQNEAQ. The CDR3 has 15 residues. The CDR3 DNA sequence: TGTGCCAGCAGCTTATCTGGTTCAACTAATGAAAAACTGTTTTTT. It is translated as CASSLSGSTNEKLFF.

This clonotype came up many times. The V call is TRBV10-2, the J call TRBJ2-7; 8 bases agree with TRBD1. The V gene end was trimmed by 2 bases and the J gene end by 1 base; junction bases not matched to a gene: 1. Germline assignment: CDR1 WSHSY and CDR2 SAAADI. This CDR3 has 14 residues. The CDR3 here is CASSERTGSYEQYF. The CDR3 nucleotides read TGCGCCAGCAGTGAGAGGACAGGGTCCTACGAGCAGTACTTC.

V usage is TRBV18 and J usage is TRBJ2-3; 7 bases fit TRBD1. CDR1 is KGHSH and CDR2 is LQKENI in the germline V gene. J gave up 0 bases and V 2 bases, and 11 bases lay outside the gene matches. CDR3 length equals 18 residues. The CDR3, as DNA: TGTGCCAGCTCACCAACTCCTGGACAGGCCACTAGCACAGATACGCAGTATTTT. It translates to CASSPTPGQATSTDTQYF.

This rearrangement joins TRBV29-1 to TRBJ2-1, with D tentatively TRBD2 (7 bases). The CDR3 runs to 12 residues. The V end was cut by 3 bases, the J end by 8 bases, with 11 bases between. Germline assignment: CDR1 SQVTM and CDR2 ANQGSEA. The CDR3 loop is CSVDGGHHEQFF. CDR3 bases: TGCAGCGTTGACGGGGGGCATCATGAGCAGTTCTTC.

In its sample, this clonotype was seen many times. This chain links TRBV6-5 with TRBJ1-2; D unresolved. Trimming stripped 0 bases from V and 1 base from J, with 15 bases between. The germline V gene has CDR1 MNHEY and CDR2 SVGAGI. This CDR3 region has 17 residues. The CDR3 nucleotides are TGTGCCAGCAGTTACTCGGGTATCGGGGATCTTAACTATGGCTACACCTTC. Protein: CASSYSGIGDLNYGYTF.

This clonotype has just a few counts. V and J are TRBV27 and TRBJ2-3, with D possibly TRBD2 on 6 matching bases. Germline V CDR1 and CDR2: MNHEY, SMNVEV (reference sequence). Trimming left V 3 bases short and J 6 bases short, with 13 bases between. The CDR3 length is 14 residues. Here the CDR3 DNA reads TGTGCCAGCAGTTTTTCTCTAGCGTCCGATACGCAGTATTTT. Its protein product is CASSFSLASDTQYF.